These 13 T cell receptor beta chains came from one sample sequenced in a study of beta chain features in type 1 diabetes. The sequenced template was cDNA made from the entire isolated RNA. Some clones are missing from TCRdb's copy, which holds only in-frame ones; the method was immunoSEQ multiplex PCR. Among over 100,000 clones listed, less than 40% were seen once. The sample consisted of stem cell memory CD4+ T cells from blood. The receptors shown here come from a woman between 18 and 29 years old in good health.

This clone was detected only a few times. The chain combines TRBV30 with TRBJ1-5; D remains ambiguous. The CDR3 spans 13 residues. Germline V gene data show CDR1 as GTSNPN and CDR2 as SVGIG (reference sequence). Trimming shortened V by 2 bases and J by 5 bases, and 10 bases separated the two germline ends. DNA for the CDR3: TGTGCCTGGAGTCCGGGAGCTTATCAGCCCCAGCATTTT. This translates into CAWSPGAYQPQHF.

In this sample, this clone turned up a few times. V usage is TRBV7-2 and J usage is TRBJ2-2, with a tentative D call TRBD1 (5 bases). Trimming cost V 4 bases and J 6 bases, with 12 bases left between them. Germline V gives CDR1 SGHTA, CDR2 FQGNSA. CDR3 size: 14 residues. This CDR3 is CASSSLRAAGELFF. The CDR3, as DNA: TGTGCCAGCAGCTCCCTCAGGGCTGCCGGGGAGCTGTTTTTT.

The V and J genes are TRBV28 and TRBJ1-2; weak D call: TRBD1 (5 bases). This CDR3 has 15 residues. The germline CDR1 and CDR2 sequences are MDHEN and SYDVKM. The ends were cut back, 4 bases at V and 2 bases at J, with 14 bases in the middle. CDR3 in amino acids: CASSSHRRGNYGYTF. The CDR3, as DNA: TGTGCCAGCAGTTCCCATAGGCGGGGGAACTATGGCTACACCTTC.

The sample holds a few counts of this clone. This chain links TRBV29-1 with TRBJ1-1; D is unresolved. Trimming shortened V by 4 bases and J by 11 bases, and 20 bases separated the two germline ends. Germline CDR1 is SQVTM and CDR2 is ANQGSEA. The CDR3 has 13 residues. CDR3 nucleotide sequence: TGCAGCGTTGCCGCAGCTCGGGGTTTAGAGGCTTTCTTT. This codes for CSVAAARGLEAFF.

This clone was seen only a few times. The V and J genes are TRBV7-9 and TRBJ2-5, with 8 nucleotides matching TRBD1. This CDR3 has 14 amino acids. Germline CDR1 SEHNR, CDR2 FQNEAQ (reference sequence). V shed 5 bases, J shed 2 bases, and the junction held 4 bases outside the gene matches. The CDR3 region has the DNA TGTGCCAGCAGCATTGGGACAGGACAAGAGACCCAGTACTTC. The encoded protein is CASSIGTGQETQYF.

The chain recombines TRBV19 with TRBJ2-5; 9 bases fit TRBD1. V was clipped by 5 bases and J by 3 bases; unmatched bases: 4. Germline values: CDR1 LNHDA, CDR2 SQIVND (reference sequence). The CDR3 is 14 amino acids. CDR3 nucleotides: TGTGCCAGTAGTCCCCGGGACAGGGAAGAGACCCAGTACTTC. It yields the protein CASSPRDREETQYF.

This clone was detected only a few times. The chain is built from TRBV6-6 and TRBJ2-7; 9 nucleotides line up with TRBD1. Trimming took 4 bases from V and 0 from J; bases not matched to a gene: 4. The length of the CDR3 is 15 residues. Germline V lookup: CDR1 MNHNY, CDR2 SVGAGI (reference sequence). CDR3 protein: CASSSGQGFSYEQYF. Written as DNA, the CDR3 is TGTGCCAGCAGTTCGGGACAGGGTTTCTCCTACGAGCAGTACTTC.

This sequence joins TRBV28 and TRBJ2-1; possible D gene TRBD1, 5 bases. CDR3 length: 13 residues. Trimming left V 7 bases short and J 2 bases short, with 9 bases between. In germline, CDR1 is MDHEN, CDR2 SYDVKM. CDR3 region: CASTDSPYNEQFF. The CDR3 DNA follows: TGTGCCAGCACTGACAGCCCCTACAATGAGCAGTTCTTC.

The chain carries TRBV5-4 and TRBJ2-3; a possible D gene is TRBD2 (7 bases). The CDR3 totals 18 residues. The ends were cut back, 2 bases at V and 4 bases at J, with 23 bases in the middle. CDR1 SGHNT and CDR2 YYREEE come from the germline V gene (reference sequence). The CDR3 sequence is CASSLLGGGPVRADTQYF. CDR3 coding DNA: TGTGCCAGCAGCTTACTAGGGGGAGGGCCAGTTCGGGCAGATACGCAGTATTTT.

This clone was seen only a few times. The J gene is TRBJ2-3, the V gene TRBV5-1; 8 bases fit TRBD2. The V segment lost 4 bases and the J segment 0 bases; nucleotides outside the gene matches: 4. Germline CDR1 SGHRS, CDR2 YFSETQ. This CDR3 spans 15 amino acids. CDR3 coding DNA: TGCGCCAGCAGCCCCACGGGAGGGAGCACAGATACGCAGTATTTT. Translation: CASSPTGGSTDTQYF. The full variable domain, completed using reference TRBV5-1 and TRBJ2-3, is KAGVTQTPRYLIKTRGQQVTLSCSPISGHRSVSWYQQTPGQGLQFLFEYFSETQRNKGNFPGRFSGRQFSNSRSEMNVSTLELGDSALYLCASSPTGGSTDTQYFGPGTRLTVL.

The V call is TRBV10-3, the J call TRBJ2-7; 7 nucleotides line up with TRBD1. The germline gives CDR1 ENHRY, CDR2 SYGVKD. The CDR3 loop spans 13 amino acids. V lost 2 bases and J lost 5; bases outside the gene matches: 3. CDR3 amino acids: CAISEDRAHEQYF. In nucleotides, the CDR3 is TGTGCCATCAGTGAGGACAGGGCCCACGAGCAGTACTTC.

The V and J genes are TRBV10-3 and TRBJ2-1; maybe TRBD2 (5 bases). Germline V lookup: CDR1 ENHRY, CDR2 SYGVKD. The length of the CDR3 is 16 residues. V dropped 4 bases and J dropped 4 bases, with 17 bases sitting between them. This CDR3 is CAISGPGSMEYNEQFF. The CDR3 region has the DNA TGTGCCATCAGTGGGCCGGGATCCATGGAATACAATGAGCAGTTCTTC.

The chain combines TRBV5-1 with TRBJ2-7; TRBD2 agrees at 7 bases. Per germline, CDR1 SGHRS and CDR2 YFSETQ. This CDR3 has 13 residues. After removal of 4 bases from V and 3 bases from J, the junction contained 4 bases not matched to a gene. The CDR3 nucleotides read TGCGCCAGCAGCCCGAGGGACTACTACGAGCAGTACTTC. Its translation: CASSPRDYYEQYF.